This record looks at one TCR beta chain sequence and its context. This clonotype was seen at least ten times. This clone's antigen is unknown. No per-base quality is available; no much larger clone lies one base away. The data were obtained in a study of T cells after yellow fever vaccination (dated by TCRdb to 2018 to 2020). In the study overall: The SMART-Seq v4 Ultra Low Input RNA kit was used to prepare libraries from fractions with low cell numbers. Blood was drawn at multiple timepoints before and after primary and secondary immunization, with bulk PBMC replicates and cell subsets isolated. Bulk TCR alpha and beta repertoires were sequenced longitudinally to track T-cell clones before and after primary and booster YFV17D yellow fever vaccination. Two healthy male donors, one aged 18 to 30 and one aged 30 to 40 years, were included in the cohort.

Broad study findings and their caveats: Compared with the primary T-cell response, the secondary T-cell response was weaker but faster, peaking on day 5 rather than day 15. After the booster, most of the clones that had expanded following primary vaccination were detected again (96% of CD4 and around 88% of CD8), which suggests that memory was broadly maintained. Because abundant contaminating clonotypes from the bulk population could be contained in FACS-sorted repertoires, computational filtering was required. A small share of clonotypes was detected in both CD4 and CD8 compartments, with the overlap likely arising from convergent recombination. Because only a couple of donors were included in the study, the extent to which the findings can be generalized is limited.

The data were produced on an Illumina NovaSeq 6000. TCR cDNA was synthesized by 5'RACE template switching, which introduced a universal primer site and unique molecular identifiers. Priming of cDNA synthesis was performed from both the TCR alpha and TCR beta constant segments. Library amplification used two PCR steps, and the second PCR step added sample barcodes and sequencing adapters. Sequencing of libraries was performed on Illumina HiSeq 2500 (2x100 bp) or NovaSeq (2x150 bp). Concerning the study's data processing: MIGEC handled demultiplexing of reads and collapsing into UMI consensus sequences, while MiXCR performed V(D)J alignment. Clonotypes responding to the vaccine were identified with edgeR on replicate PBMC samples, with the criteria of FDR below 0.01 and a log2 fold change above 5 up to day 15. Bulk clonotypes were assigned CD4 or CD8 identity according to which sequenced CD4 or CD8 repertoire held them at higher abundance. TCRdb ran its own pipeline on the public reads, namely fastp trimming at Q25 and MiXCR clone calling, and kept in-frame beta chains. Rows merge per CDR3 protein into single entries with the most common DNA and genes. The V and J calls, along with clone size, are taken from TCRdb and not from the paper's own processing. Counted in this sample were 250,000 to 400,000 distinct CDR3 sequences; 4% to 5.5% of them appeared once. Of the sample, approximately 19% falls within the top ten clones.

The CDR3 numbers 17 residues from cysteine through phenylalanine. Of all the DNA, just the CDR3 is kept, 51 bases in frame from base 1. From the germline V gene, CDR1 is SGHTA and CDR2 is FQGNSA. Trimming takes 1 base off V and 5 bases off J; junction bases not matched to a gene: 5. The treatment or condition label here, explained by the study, means: live attenuated yellow fever vaccine strain. At each blood-draw timepoint, two biological replicates of bulk PBMCs were obtained. PBMCs were isolated from peripheral blood using a standard Ficoll-Paque protocol. RNA was extracted with TriZol from bulk PBMCs, CD4 and CD8 fractions, and dextramer-positive and dextramer-negative fractions.

Sequencing was performed on PBMCs, taken 15 days after the yellow fever booster vaccination. The chain is encoded by TRBV7-2 joined to TRBJ2-5; 15 central bases correspond to TRBD2. The clonotype originates from a man younger than 30 who received the YFV17D yellow fever vaccine. The base sequence is TGTGCCAGCAGCTTAGGGACTAGCGGGGGGGCTATTGAGACCCAGTACTTC. Translated, it gives CASSLGTSGGAIETQYF.